This T cell receptor beta chain appears in the sequencing data of a study of stem cell transplantation in POMP-related autoinflammatory disease (dated by TCRdb to about 2021). Broadly, across the study: The study hypothesized that defective thymoproteasomes impair MHC class I-dependent CD8+ T-cell differentiation and positive selection, skewing the TRB repertoire. Before transplant, patients showed CD4+ naive T-cell skewing, low CD8+ T-cell proportions, and reduced T-cell cytokine secretion. High-throughput TRB sequencing assessed how POMP deficiency affects T-cell receptor beta repertoire diversity and CDR3 characteristics. The investigation overall reported the following: The number of unique TRB V-J gene pairings was restricted in PRAID patients. The trend toward lower diversity and increased clonality in PRAID patients was statistically significant only for regulatory T cells. Across all analyzed T-cell subsets, PRAID patients showed a trend toward higher clonality and lower TRB diversity.

The time point tag for this specimen amounts to: before hematopoietic stem cell transplant. PRAID was characterized by prominent immunodeficiency alongside autoinflammation. Before TRB sequencing, the T-cell subsets, namely conventional T cells, CD8+ T cells, regulatory T cells, and T follicular helper cells, were sorted. Concerning this clone: Its antigen is not yet known. No much larger clonotype is one base removed from it; base qualities were not supplied.

CDR1 and CDR2, per the germline V gene (reference sequence), are MNHEY and SMNVEV. Taken from cysteine to phenylalanine, the CDR3 has 15 residues. This entry keeps only the CDR3 DNA: 45 bases, framed from base 1. The germline V end is reduced by 8 bases and the J end by 7 bases; junction bases left unmatched: 11. Library construction relied on the immunoSEQ multiplex PCR assay. Turning to the authors' computational methods: Shannon entropy, which accounts for clonal size distribution, was used to quantify repertoire diversity. Clonotype distribution inequality was measured with the Gini-Simpson index (Simpson_1-D). The table comes from immuneACCESS by way of TCRdb, which keeps in-frame sequences with V and J called. Part of the clones is missing from these tables; in studies checked, under half for an unresolved V gene and the rest for unknown reasons. V and J calls plus clone size are reproduced from that table; the DNA served to infer D and trimming. The sample has about 10,000 clones on record, around 90% of them singletons. Clones ranked in the top ten supply around 50% of the sample.

Sequenced here: CD8+ T cells from PBMCs, sampled before stem cell transplantation. The rearrangement combines TRBV27 with TRBJ2-2; the central 9 bases match TRBD1. This TCR came from a human donor with POMP-related autoinflammation and immune dysregulation (PRAID). CDR3 sequence: CASGPGTGYNGELFF. The nucleotide sequence is TGTGCCAGCGGCCCCGGGACAGGGTATAACGGGGAGCTGTTTTTT.